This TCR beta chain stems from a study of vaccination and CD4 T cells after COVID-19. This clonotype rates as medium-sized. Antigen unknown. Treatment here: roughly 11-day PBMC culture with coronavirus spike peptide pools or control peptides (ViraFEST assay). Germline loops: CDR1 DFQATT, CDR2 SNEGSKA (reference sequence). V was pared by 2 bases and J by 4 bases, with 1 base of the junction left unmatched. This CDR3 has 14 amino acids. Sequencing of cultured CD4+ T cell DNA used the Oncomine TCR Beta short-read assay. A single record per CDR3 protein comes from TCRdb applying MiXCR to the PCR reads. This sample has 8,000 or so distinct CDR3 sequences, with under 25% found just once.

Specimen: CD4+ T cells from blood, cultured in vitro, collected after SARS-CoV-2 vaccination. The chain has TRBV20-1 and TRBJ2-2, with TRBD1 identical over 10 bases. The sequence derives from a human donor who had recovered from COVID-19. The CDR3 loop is CSARRTGGTGELFF. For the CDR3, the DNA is TGCAGTGCTAGAAGGACAGGGGGCACCGGGGAGCTGTTTTTT.